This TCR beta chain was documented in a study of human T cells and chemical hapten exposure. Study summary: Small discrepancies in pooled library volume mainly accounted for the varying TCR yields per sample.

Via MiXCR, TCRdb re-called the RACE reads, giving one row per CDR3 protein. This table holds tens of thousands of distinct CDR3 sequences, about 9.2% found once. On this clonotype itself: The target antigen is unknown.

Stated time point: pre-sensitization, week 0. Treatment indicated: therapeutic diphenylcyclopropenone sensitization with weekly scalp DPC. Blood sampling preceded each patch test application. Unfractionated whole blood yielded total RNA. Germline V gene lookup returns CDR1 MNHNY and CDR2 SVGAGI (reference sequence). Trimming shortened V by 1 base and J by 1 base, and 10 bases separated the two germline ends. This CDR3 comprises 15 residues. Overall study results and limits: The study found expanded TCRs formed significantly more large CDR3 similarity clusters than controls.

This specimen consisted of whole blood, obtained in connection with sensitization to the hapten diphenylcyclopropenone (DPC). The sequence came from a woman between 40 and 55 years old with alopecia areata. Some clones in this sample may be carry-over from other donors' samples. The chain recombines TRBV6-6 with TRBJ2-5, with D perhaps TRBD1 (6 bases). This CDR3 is CASSYFGQRQETQYF. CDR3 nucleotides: TGTGCCAGCAGTTACTTTGGACAGCGCCAAGAGACCCAGTACTTC.